This T cell receptor beta chain was found in a study of control samples from healthy donors and cancer patients. Trimming cost V 4 bases and J 5 bases; bases outside gene matches: 5. The CDR3 has 14 amino acids. Germline V CDR1 and CDR2: MNHEY, SVGAGI. Sequencing used immunoSEQ multiplex PCR; TCRdb keeps in-frame clones, though not all of them. The sample carries approximately 160,000 clones, about nine tenths recorded once. This sequence joins TRBV6-5 and TRBJ1-1; TRBD1 agrees at 9 bases. This clonotype was sampled from a woman aged 35 to 49 in good health. The sequenced material came from blood. The CDR3 DNA follows: TGTGCCAGCAGTTCGGACAGGGGTATGACTGAAGCTTTCTTT. It specifies CASSSDRGMTEAFF.